This is a list of T cell receptor beta chains from one sample in a study of regulatory T cells in long-lasting Graves disease. TCRdb itself ran the multiplex PCR reads through MiXCR, one entry per CDR3 protein. The repertoire consists of about 320,000 distinct CDR3 sequences, with 18% occurring once and the leading ten covering about 39%. The input for sequencing was peripheral blood mononuclear cells (PBMCs), taken at new diagnosis, from a patient treated with antithyroid drugs. These receptors all stem from a female donor with Graves disease. The CDR3 runs from the conserved cysteine through the conserved F or W.

v_call cdr3_length cdr3_aa
TRBV12-3/TRBV12-4 13 CASSLRDFGAWFF
TRBV6-1 14 CASNPSGRGDTQYF
TRBV7-9 15 CASSLGTANTGELFF
TRBV12-3/TRBV12-4 18 CASSLALPGRGRVGELFF
TRBV6-1 15 CASSPSGSNTGELFF
TRBV12-3/TRBV12-4 14 CASSPHQNTGELFF
TRBV2 14 CASMWSRGNTEAFF
TRBV20-1 14 CSALGQGYSNEQYF
TRBV14 15 CASSQGLAGDYEQFF
TRBV28 14 CASTSTGNYYEQYF
TRBV28 13 CASQGIYREGAFF
TRBV15 15 CATSREPSTQETQYF
TRBV28 12 CASGWVNTEAFF
TRBV6-2/TRBV6-3 13 CASSTRGDETQYF
TRBV11-3 13 CASREPGGNGYTF
TRBV12-3/TRBV12-4 14 CASSFRQGTDTQYF
TRBV6-5 15 CASSYPFDRNTEAFF
TRBV20-1 15 CSAREFEGVPYEQYF
TRBV19 14 CASSIEQSTGELFF
TRBV6-2/TRBV6-3 16 CASSKSGGGGGEKLFF
TRBV13 17 CASSAAGLAVIQETQYF
TRBV5-1 12 CASTLVGETQYF
TRBV20-1 12 CSASGEQETQYF
TRBV19 14 CASSILASPNEQFF
TRBV7-9 19 CASSFPGQGAGWNTGELFF
TRBV7-9 14 CASSLGDRPAEQYF